Listed here is a single T cell receptor (beta chain). The germline V gene has CDR1 MNHEY and CDR2 SVGEGT. The CDR3 totals 13 residues. V lost 4 bases to trimming and J lost 5 bases, with 12 bases between them. The sample belongs to a study of control samples from healthy donors and cancer patients. Only in-frame clones appear in the TCRdb table, and some are missing; sequencing was by immunoSEQ multiplex PCR. Of some 120,000 clones listed, 85% to 95% were seen once; the top ten hold 1.7%. The sample was PBMCs. This receptor was obtained from a man between 50 and 59 years old with head and neck cancer. This chain joins TRBV6-2 or TRBV6-3 and TRBJ2-7; unclear D gene. DNA for the CDR3: TGTGCCAGCAGTTGGACGGACCGTGACGAGCAGTACTTC. It is translated as CASSWTDRDEQYF.